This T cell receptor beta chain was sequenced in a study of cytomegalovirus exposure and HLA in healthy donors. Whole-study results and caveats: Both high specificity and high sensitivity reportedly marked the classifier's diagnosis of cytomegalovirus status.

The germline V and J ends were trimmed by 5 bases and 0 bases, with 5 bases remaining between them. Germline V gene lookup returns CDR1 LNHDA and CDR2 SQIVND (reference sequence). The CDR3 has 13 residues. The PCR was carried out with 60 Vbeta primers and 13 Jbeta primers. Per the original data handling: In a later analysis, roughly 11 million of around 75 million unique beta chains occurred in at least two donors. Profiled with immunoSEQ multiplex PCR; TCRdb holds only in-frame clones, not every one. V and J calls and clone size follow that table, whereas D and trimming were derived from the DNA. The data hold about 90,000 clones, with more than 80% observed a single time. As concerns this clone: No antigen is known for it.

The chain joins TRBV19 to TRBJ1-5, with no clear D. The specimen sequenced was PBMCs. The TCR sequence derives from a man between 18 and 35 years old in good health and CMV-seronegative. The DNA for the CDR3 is TGTGCCAGTAGTCCTTATAGCAATCAGCCCCAGCATTTT. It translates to CASSPYSNQPQHF.